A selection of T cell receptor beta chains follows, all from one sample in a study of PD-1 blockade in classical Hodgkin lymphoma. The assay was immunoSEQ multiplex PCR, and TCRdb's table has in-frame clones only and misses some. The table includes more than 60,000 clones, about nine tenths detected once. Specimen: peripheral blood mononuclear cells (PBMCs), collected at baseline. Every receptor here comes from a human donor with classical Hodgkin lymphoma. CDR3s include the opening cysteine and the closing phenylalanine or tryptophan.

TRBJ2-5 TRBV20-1 CSASSEETQYF
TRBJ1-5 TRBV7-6 CASSLRSGIEGNQPQHF
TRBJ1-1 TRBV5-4 CASSFLDSWGQAEAFF
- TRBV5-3 CARSASSGSRTSYEQYF
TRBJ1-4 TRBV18 CASQERSANEKLFF
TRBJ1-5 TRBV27 CASSPGTLGSNQPQHF
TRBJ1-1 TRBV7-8 CASSLDSWAGGTEAFF
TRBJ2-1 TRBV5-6 CASSLVVAGGLNEQFF
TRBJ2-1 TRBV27 CASSLGDRPMGEQFF
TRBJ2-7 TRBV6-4 CASILDKPPQYF
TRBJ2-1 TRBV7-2 CASSFSGGYVREQFF
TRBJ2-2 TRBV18 CASSTGVANTGELFF
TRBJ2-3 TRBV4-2 CASSQVSGGTDTQYF
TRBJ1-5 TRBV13 CASSQGQGSHQPQHF
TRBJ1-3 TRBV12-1 CASSFAPQRALLPGNTIYF
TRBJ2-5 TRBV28 CASMGAGRGQETQYF
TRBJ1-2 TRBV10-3 CAISDRSGTPNYGYTF
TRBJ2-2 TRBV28 CASSKGPGALNTGELFF
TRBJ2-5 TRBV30 CAWSIQGKTQYF
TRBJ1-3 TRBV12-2 CASRLPQEGSTGNTIYF
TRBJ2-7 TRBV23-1 CASSHGTGAAFSSYEQYF
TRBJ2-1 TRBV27 CASMRTDNEQFF
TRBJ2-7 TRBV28 CASSLRWGNYEQYF
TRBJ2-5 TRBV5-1 CASSPWQAGETQYF
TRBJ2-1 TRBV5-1 CASSFTDFSRSSYNEQFF
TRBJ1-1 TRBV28 CASSHDRVGTEAFF
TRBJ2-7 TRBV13 CASSMDTYYEQYF
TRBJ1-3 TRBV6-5 CASSYRDGNTIYF
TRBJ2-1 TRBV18 CASSPIWDLGEQFF
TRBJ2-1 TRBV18 CASSPAAGTRYNEQFF
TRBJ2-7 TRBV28 CATRDRGYEQYF
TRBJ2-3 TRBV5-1 CASSPGLTGADTQYF
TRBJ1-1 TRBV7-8 CASIPISGAGTEAFF
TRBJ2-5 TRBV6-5 CASSLMGEETQYF
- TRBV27 CASSFSSGLYEQYF
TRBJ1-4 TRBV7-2 CASQGGPNEKLFF
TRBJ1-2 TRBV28 CASSSPGSSYGYTF
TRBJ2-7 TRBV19 CASSRGYSYEQYF
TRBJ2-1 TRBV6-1 CASSEPSGPSNEQFF
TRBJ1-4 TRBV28 CASSPPAGYATNEKLFF
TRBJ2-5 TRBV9 CASSGSGTKETQYF
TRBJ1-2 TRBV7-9 CASSSGGGGYTF
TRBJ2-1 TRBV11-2 CASSFTNEQFF
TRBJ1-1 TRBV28 CASSLPSVRGSINTEAFF
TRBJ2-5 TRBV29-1 CSTGQAETQYF
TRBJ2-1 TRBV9 CASSDPGRAIYNEQFF
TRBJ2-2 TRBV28 CASSLWAGGFTGELFF
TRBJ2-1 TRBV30 CAWRDLAGVYDEQFF
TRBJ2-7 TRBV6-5 CASSRDGGGQYF
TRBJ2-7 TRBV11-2 CASSLGAGVEQYF
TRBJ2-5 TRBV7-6 CASSSSLAEETQYF
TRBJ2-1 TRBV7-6 CASSPGTGTWIEQFF
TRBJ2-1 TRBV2 CASREPRLYNEQFF
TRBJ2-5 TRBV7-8 CASSPRLAVGTQYF
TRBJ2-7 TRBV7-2 CASSLVSGDEQYF
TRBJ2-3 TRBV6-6 CASSYNLGTDTQYF
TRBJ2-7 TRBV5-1 CASSLLQGLTGQYF
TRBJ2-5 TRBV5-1 CASSLGTRGQETQYF
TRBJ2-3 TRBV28 CASSFAQVSLRTDTQYF